One sample yielded the 30 T cell receptor beta chains listed below, sequenced in a study of T cell responses to AZD1222 COVID-19 vaccine. The table came from immunoSEQ multiplex PCR; TCRdb's copy has only in-frame clones and leaves some out. Altogether roughly 130,000 clones are present, 88% being singletons, with the ten largest covering approximately 19%. The specimen was peripheral blood, collected on day 0 of MenACWY control vaccination. These receptor sequences come from an adult in good health.

The J gene is TRBJ2-1, the V gene TRBV3-1 (or the pseudogene TRBV3-2); D remains unclear. The CDR3 spans 12 residues. CDR1 and CDR2 from the germline V gene are LGHDT and YNNKEL (reference sequence). V lost 4 bases and J lost 5, with 6 bases in between. The CDR3 DNA follows: TGTGCCAGCAGCCGACTGAACAATGAGCAGTTCTTC. It codes for CASSRLNNEQFF.

The genes are TRBV19 and TRBJ1-1, with D unclear. This CDR3 spans 15 amino acids. In germline, CDR1 is LNHDA, CDR2 SQIVND (reference sequence). Trimming removed 3 bases from V and 4 bases from J, with 15 bases in between. CDR3 nucleotide sequence: TGTGCCAGTAGTATTGTAGGTAGGGCGAGCACTGAAGCTTTCTTT. Translation: CASSIVGRASTEAFF.

The chain recombines TRBV5-1 with TRBJ2-4; the D gene is possibly TRBD1 (6 bases). In germline, CDR1 is SGHRS, CDR2 YFSETQ. This CDR3 is built from 18 residues. Trimming shortened V by 0 bases and J by 1 base, and 17 bases separated the two germline ends. For the CDR3, the DNA is TGCGCCAGCAGCTTGGGGAACTATCACAGGGTGGCCAAAAACATTCAGTACTTC. Translation: CASSLGNYHRVAKNIQYF.

The rearrangement joins TRBV7-9 to TRBJ2-5; perhaps D is TRBD1 or TRBD2 (6 bases each). Germline CDR1 SEHNR, CDR2 FQNEAQ (reference sequence). V lost 4 bases and J lost 5, with 14 bases in between. CDR3 size: 14 residues. DNA for the CDR3: TGTGCCAGCAGCTCGACGGGGGCTGGGGAGACCCAGTACTTC. It translates to CASSSTGAGETQYF.

In DNA, the CDR3 is TGTGCCTGGAGTGTGGGGTACCAAGAGACCCAGTACTTC. Encoded protein: CAWSVGYQETQYF. This chain links TRBV30 with TRBJ2-5, with D hard to call. The CDR3 totals 13 residues. CDR1 and CDR2 (germline): GTSNPN, SVGIG (reference sequence). Deletions cut 0 bases from V and 0 bases from J, with 5 bases between.

This rearrangement joins TRBV10-3 to TRBJ1-2; perhaps TRBD1 as D (5 bases). This CDR3 has 11 residues. Germline CDR1 and CDR2: ENHRY and SYGVKD. With 10 bases removed from V and 8 bases from J, the gap between germline ends came to 14 bases. The CDR3 is CATGGLRGYTF. The CDR3, as DNA: TGTGCCACCGGGGGACTAAGAGGCTACACCTTC.

CDR3: CATSAGNTEAFF. CDR3 nucleotides: TGTGCCACCAGTGCCGGGAACACTGAAGCTTTCTTT. The genes are TRBV24-1 and TRBJ1-1; the D is unclear. The CDR3 has 12 residues. CDR1 and CDR2 from the germline V gene are KGHDR and SFDVKD. Trimming cost V 5 bases and J 1 base, with 4 bases left between them.

This sequence joins TRBV9 and TRBJ2-2; 8 bases are shared with TRBD2. The CDR3 consists of 16 residues. The germline V gene encodes CDR1 SGDLS and CDR2 YYNGEE. Trimming took 4 bases from V and 0 from J; bases not matched to a gene: 5. CDR3 loop: CASSRKAGANTGELFF. The CDR3 DNA sequence: TGTGCCAGCAGCCGGAAAGCGGGAGCGAACACCGGGGAGCTGTTTTTT.

This clone was counted between two and nine times. The chain uses TRBV9 and TRBJ1-5, with a weak D call TRBD1 (6 bases). Trimming took off 6 bases at V and 2 bases at J, with 21 bases between the two ends. The germline V gene encodes CDR1 SGDLS and CDR2 YYNGEE. The length of the CDR3 is 17 residues. The CDR3 is CASTLGGGKLGNQPQHF. DNA for the CDR3: TGTGCCAGCACTCTTGGCGGGGGCAAACTTGGCAATCAGCCCCAGCATTTT.

This chain connects TRBV29-1 to TRBJ1-3, with 7 bases matching TRBD1. After removal of 5 bases from V and 2 bases from J, the junction contained 0 bases not matched to a gene. Germline V gene lookup returns CDR1 SQVTM and CDR2 ANQGSEA. CDR3 length equals 12 residues. The CDR3 sequence: CSVTGAGNTIYF. The CDR3 nucleotides are TGCAGCGTTACAGGGGCTGGAAACACCATATATTTT.

The chain has TRBV27 and TRBJ2-1, with D uncertain. With 8 bases removed from V and 5 bases from J, the gap between germline ends came to 13 bases. This CDR3 is 13 amino acids long. The germline V gene encodes CDR1 MNHEY and CDR2 SMNVEV (reference sequence). Here the CDR3 DNA reads TGTGCCAGCCTTGGTTACAGAGACAATGAGCAGTTCTTC. Translation: CASLGYRDNEQFF.

The V call is TRBV13, the J call TRBJ2-3, with TRBD1 as a possible D gene (5 bases). The CDR3 is made up of 15 amino acids. Germline CDR1 reads PRHDT; CDR2 reads FYEKMQ (reference sequence). V shed 5 bases and J shed 5 bases, with 17 bases lying between them. The CDR3 region is CASSPPIPTGDTQYF. The CDR3 DNA reads as TGTGCCAGCAGCCCCCCAATCCCCACAGGAGATACGCAGTATTTT.

The CDR3 nucleotides read TGTGCCAGCAGTGAATCAGGTCTTCAGCCTGAGCAGTTCTTC. The encoded protein is CASSESGLQPEQFF. The chain is built from TRBV25-1 and TRBJ2-1; unclear D gene. This CDR3 region has 14 residues. The germline V gene has CDR1 MGHDK and CDR2 SYGVNS. Trimming took off 1 base at V and 9 bases at J, with 13 bases between the two ends.

The chain combines TRBV5-4 with TRBJ2-7; 7 bases are a match to TRBD1. Germline CDR1 and CDR2: SGHNT and YYREEE (reference sequence). The CDR3 spans 14 residues. Losses at the gene ends were 4 bases for V and 6 bases for J; bases not matched to a gene: 10. For the CDR3, the DNA is TGTGCCAGCAGCCCGAACCGACAGGGAGCCGAGCAGTACTTC. Translating it yields CASSPNRQGAEQYF.

The V gene is TRBV19, the J gene TRBJ1-5; D remains unclear. CDR3 length: 13 amino acids. V dropped 4 bases and J dropped 2 bases, with 6 bases sitting between them. The V gene's germline CDR1 is LNHDA and CDR2 SQIVND (reference sequence). Written as DNA, the CDR3 is TGTGCCAGTAGTAAGGCAGGCAATCAGCCCCAGCATTTT. Its translation is CASSKAGNQPQHF.

The J gene is TRBJ2-7, the V gene TRBV4-1, with D perhaps given as TRBD1 or TRBD2 (5 bases each). The CDR3 is 16 amino acids. Germline V gene sequence: CDR1 MGHRA, CDR2 YSYEKL. Trimming cost V 3 bases and J 1 base, with 16 bases left between them. This CDR3 is CASSHHVKRGSYEQYF. The DNA for the CDR3 is TGCGCCAGCAGCCATCACGTAAAGAGGGGTTCCTACGAGCAGTACTTC.

The chain combines TRBV7-2 with TRBJ1-4; weak D call: TRBD1 (6 bases). CDR3 length equals 16 residues. The ends were cut back, 5 bases at V and 2 bases at J, with 15 bases in the middle. Germline V gives CDR1 SGHTA, CDR2 FQGNSA. CDR3 loop: CASSQAPGATNEKLFF. The CDR3 DNA reads as TGTGCCAGCAGCCAGGCCCCGGGGGCTACTAATGAAAAACTGTTTTTT.

The chain couples TRBV4-2 to TRBJ2-1, with 10 bases that match TRBD2. The J segment lost 3 bases and the V segment lost 2 bases, leaving 1 base of the junction unmatched. The CDR3 totals 15 residues. In germline, CDR1 is LGHNA, CDR2 YNFKEQ. The CDR3, as DNA: TGTGCCAGCAGCCAACGACTAGCGGGCTACAATGAGCAGTTCTTC. The encoded protein is CASSQRLAGYNEQFF.

This chain links TRBV24-1 with TRBJ2-5; 7 nucleotides line up with TRBD2. The CDR3 length is 16 residues. Germline trimming cut 3 bases from V and 4 bases from J; bases unmatched to any gene: 10. Germline V gene lookup returns CDR1 KGHDR and CDR2 SFDVKD. The CDR3 DNA follows: TGTGCCACCAGTGATCCCGCGGGAGAGGGACGAGAGACCCAGTACTTC. Its translation: CATSDPAGEGRETQYF.

The gene calls are TRBV27 and TRBJ2-7; 9 bases match TRBD1. The CDR3 extends over 15 amino acids. Germline CDR1 reads MNHEY; CDR2 reads SMNVEV (reference sequence). J lost 5 bases, V lost 8 bases, and 13 bases had no gene match. CDR3 amino acids: CASGGSGTGSHEQYF. The CDR3 nucleotides are TGTGCCAGCGGAGGATCCGGGACAGGGTCCCACGAGCAGTACTTC.

The chain is built from TRBV7-9 and TRBJ2-7; D may be TRBD2 (5 bases). This CDR3 has 14 residues. Germline CDR1 reads SEHNR; CDR2 reads FQNEAQ (reference sequence). Trimming stripped 5 bases from V and 5 bases from J, with 16 bases between. The CDR3 spells CASSQRNGVHEQYF. The DNA for the CDR3 is TGTGCCAGCAGCCAGAGAAACGGGGTCCACGAGCAGTACTTC.

The J gene is TRBJ2-1, the V gene TRBV18; TRBD1 might be the D (6 bases). CDR1 and CDR2 (germline): KGHSH, LQKENI. The V end was cut by 0 bases, the J end by 12 bases, with 12 bases between. The CDR3 spans 13 residues. The DNA of the CDR3 is TGTGCCAGCTCACCACCTGGAGAGGACAGGCAGTTCTTC. It encodes CASSPPGEDRQFF.

This clone was detected only once. This chain connects TRBV9 to TRBJ1-2, with a possible D match to TRBD1 (5 bases). Germline-derived CDR1 and CDR2 are SGDLS and YYNGEE. This CDR3 has 12 amino acids. Trimming took off 3 bases at V and 7 bases at J, with 10 bases between the two ends. This chain's CDR3 is CASSATQGGYTF. The CDR3 region has the DNA TGTGCCAGCAGCGCGACCCAGGGTGGCTACACCTTC.

The gene calls are TRBV7-2 and TRBJ1-4; the match to TRBD1 covers 9 bases. CDR3 length equals 15 residues. CDR1 SGHTA and CDR2 FQGNSA come from the germline V gene. Trimming cost V 1 base and J 7 bases; bases outside gene matches: 4. CDR3 nucleotides: TGTGCCAGCAGCTTAGGGGACAGGGATTTTGAAAAACTGTTTTTT. Translated, it gives CASSLGDRDFEKLFF.

The chain carries TRBV24-1 and TRBJ1-2; TRBD1 aligns across 8 bases. The CDR3 runs 15 residues. Unmatched junction bases numbered 5, after V lost 4 bases and J lost 2 bases. Looked up from germline, CDR1 is KGHDR and CDR2 is SFDVKD. In DNA form, the CDR3 reads TGTGCCACCAGTGACGTACGACAGGGGAACTATGGCTACACCTTC. Amino acid sequence: CATSDVRQGNYGYTF.

This clone turned up a few times. The rearrangement links TRBV11-2 to TRBJ2-1; 8 nucleotides align to TRBD1. The CDR3 has 19 residues. Losses at the gene ends were 5 bases for V and 3 bases for J; bases not matched to a gene: 18. Germline V gene data show CDR1 as SGHAT and CDR2 as FQNNGV. CDR3 amino acids: CASSTLPPDRVRSYNEQFF. The DNA for the CDR3 is TGTGCCAGCAGCACCCTGCCTCCGGACAGGGTCCGTAGCTACAATGAGCAGTTCTTC.

The chain joins TRBV9 to TRBJ2-2; D is unclear. The CDR3 sequence is 17 residues long. CDR1 is SGDLS, CDR2 YYNGEE, per germline. Trimming cost V 5 bases and J 6 bases, with 23 bases left between them. The CDR3 loop reads CASRDNTGRPTPGELFF. CDR3 sequence (DNA): TGTGCCAGCAGAGACAACACGGGCAGACCGACCCCCGGGGAGCTGTTTTTT. The variable domain in full, with the rest retrieved from reference TRBV9 and TRBJ2-2, is DSGVTQTPKHLITATGQRVTLRCSPRSGDLSVYWYQQSLDQGLQFLIQYYNGEERAKGNILERFSAQQFPDLHSELNLSSLELGDSALYFCASRDNTGRPTPGELFFGEGSRLTVL.

The rearrangement uses TRBV28 and TRBJ1-1; D gene uncertain. This CDR3 has 13 amino acids. Trimming left V 8 bases short and J 7 bases short, with 17 bases between. Germline values: CDR1 MDHEN, CDR2 SYDVKM. DNA of the CDR3: TGTGCCAGCCGTCCAGGTGGAAGAGATGAAGCTTTCTTT. Translating it yields CASRPGGRDEAFF.

The CDR3: CASSPPGQDDGYTF. The CDR3 DNA sequence: TGTGCCAGCTCACCACCGGGACAGGACGATGGCTACACCTTC. The rearrangement uses TRBV18 and TRBJ1-2; 8 nucleotides align to TRBD1. This CDR3 region has 14 residues. Trimming cost V 0 bases and J 6 bases; bases outside gene matches: 3. CDR1 and CDR2 from the germline V gene are KGHSH and LQKENI.

In this sample, this clone turned up once. The chain recombines TRBV11-1 with TRBJ1-1; 7 bases align to TRBD1. The CDR3 covers 14 residues. CDR1 and CDR2 (germline): SGHAT, FQDESV (reference sequence). The J segment lost 6 bases and the V segment lost 4 bases, leaving 8 bases of the junction unmatched. CDR3 nucleotides: TGTGCCAGCAGCTCAGACAGGGCGGGGGCTGAAGCTTTCTTT. This codes for CASSSDRAGAEAFF.